The 10 T cell receptor beta chains in this list originate from one sample, sequenced in a study of blood T cell repertoires in COVID-19. Using immunoSEQ multiplex PCR, the repertoire was profiled, and TCRdb retains in-frame clones only, with some absent. This repertoire shows 72,000 or so clones, 82% found once; its top ten account for 16%. Sequenced input: peripheral blood. The receptors stem from a man older than 75 with active COVID-19.

The chain joins TRBV6-6 to TRBJ2-1; perhaps TRBD2 as D (5 bases). Germline values: CDR1 MNHNY, CDR2 SVGAGI (reference sequence). Trimming took off 8 bases at V and 4 bases at J, with 9 bases between the two ends. The CDR3 totals 12 residues. CDR3 region: CASEGVYNEQFF. The CDR3 nucleotides are TGTGCCAGCGAGGGCGTATACAATGAGCAGTTCTTC.

The V and J genes are TRBV27 and TRBJ2-1, with a tentative D call TRBD2 (5 bases). The V gene lost 0 bases and the J gene lost 5 bases, with 17 bases spanning the gap. This CDR3 spans 17 amino acids. Germline CDR1 reads MNHEY; CDR2 reads SMNVEV (reference sequence). Here the CDR3 reads CASSLSIDHLANNEQFF. Here the CDR3 DNA reads TGTGCCAGCAGTTTATCGATTGACCACTTAGCGAACAATGAGCAGTTCTTC.

This clone showed up just once. This rearrangement joins TRBV12-2 to TRBJ2-7; TRBD1, the D gene given by the table, was not confirmed from the DNA. TRBV12-2 is an annotated pseudogene. This CDR3 comprises 16 residues. The DNA for the CDR3 is TGTGCAAGTCGCTTGTTACACAGGGGTGCTTCCTACGAGCAGTACTTC. It encodes CASRLLHRGASYEQYF.

The rearrangement links TRBV5-1 to TRBJ1-4; 9 bases are a match to TRBD1. The V gene's germline CDR1 is SGHRS and CDR2 YFSETQ. The ends lost 4 bases at V and 8 bases at J; junction bases unmatched: 18. The CDR3 runs to 18 residues. The CDR3 loop reads CASSPGVSGTGRLEKLFF. DNA for the CDR3: TGCGCCAGCAGCCCTGGCGTTTCCGGGACAGGGAGGTTAGAAAAACTGTTTTTT.

The V gene is TRBV7-6, the J gene TRBJ2-5; 7 bases are shared with TRBD1. Germline assignment: CDR1 SGHVS and CDR2 FNYEAQ. The V and J ends lost 2 bases and 1 base, in that order; junction bases with no gene match: 7. This CDR3 has 16 residues. This CDR3 reads CASSLSGQGVQETQYF. DNA of the CDR3: TGTGCCAGCAGCTTATCAGGGCAGGGGGTCCAAGAGACCCAGTACTTC.

The chain recombines TRBV19 with TRBJ1-6, with 7 bases aligning to TRBD1. Germline trimming cut 7 bases from V and 3 bases from J; bases unmatched to any gene: 18. The germline gives CDR1 LNHDA, CDR2 SQIVND (reference sequence). The CDR3 runs to 19 residues. Here the CDR3 DNA reads TGTGCCAGTACACGGTATTATGGGGCGGGACAGCTCTATAATTCACCCCTCCACTTT. Encoded protein: CASTRYYGAGQLYNSPLHF.

In this sample, this clone turned up many times. The CDR3: CASSSSPLSNQPQHF. The CDR3 DNA is TGTGCCAGCAGTTCCTCCCCCCTTAGCAATCAGCCCCAGCATTTT. V and J are TRBV6-2 or TRBV6-3 and TRBJ1-5; no clear D gene. The CDR3 is 15 amino acids. Germline V gene data show CDR1 as MNHEY and CDR2 as SVGEGT. V lost 4 bases and J lost 0, with 10 bases in between.

The chain couples TRBV11-1 to TRBJ1-6; 7 bases line up with TRBD1. There are 16 residues in the CDR3. CDR1 and CDR2 (germline): SGHAT, FQDESV (reference sequence). Germline trimming cut 2 bases from V and 5 bases from J; bases unmatched to any gene: 6. The CDR3 reads CASSLTGQTNNSPLHF. The CDR3 nucleotides are TGTGCCAGCAGCTTAACGGGACAGACTAATAATTCACCCCTCCACTTT.

The chain links TRBV28 to TRBJ1-6, with D perhaps matching TRBD1 (5 bases). V was shortened by 8 bases and J by 9 bases, with 23 bases between the two germline ends. The length of the CDR3 is 16 residues. Germline CDR1 reads MDHEN; CDR2 reads SYDVKM. The CDR3 sequence is CASSSSGGRGSSPLHF. CDR3 sequence (DNA): TGTGCCAGCTCATCTTCGGGGGGGAGAGGGAGTTCACCCCTCCACTTT.

The chain uses TRBV6-6 and TRBJ1-6; 9 nucleotides match TRBD1. The CDR3 is 14 residues long. Germline CDR1 reads MNHNY; CDR2 reads SVGAGI (reference sequence). The V gene end was trimmed by 6 bases and the J gene end by 7 bases; junction bases not matched to a gene: 4. CDR3 nucleotide sequence: TGTGCCAGCAGCCCTACAGGGGGCAATTCACCCCTCCACTTT. It specifies CASSPTGGNSPLHF.